This TCR beta chain was documented in a study of CD8 T cells in Susac syndrome. General observations from the study: The study conceded that its TCR sequencing and HLA analysis involved relatively few individuals.

A quantity of about 0.45 to 1 ug RNA underwent reverse transcription using random hexamers. MiXCR, run by TCRdb on the immunoSEQ multiplex PCR reads, gives a single entry per CDR3 protein. Among approximately 160,000 distinct CDR3 sequences listed, just under 95% were seen once. Notes on this clonotype: Its antigen remains unidentified.

Germline CDR1 LGHDT, CDR2 YNNKEL (reference sequence). The CDR3 consists of 14 residues. V was clipped by 3 bases and J by 4 bases, with 12 bases between them. The receptor comes from a human donor in good health. The specimen was CD4+ T cells from PBMCs. The chain uses TRBV3-1 and TRBJ1-2; a possible D gene is TRBD1 (6 bases). The CDR3 region is CASSQEGGGYGYTF. The CDR3 DNA reads as TGTGCCAGCAGCCAGGAGGGGGGTGGCTATGGCTACACCTTC.